This T cell receptor beta chain was obtained from a study of blood T cell repertoires in COVID-19. This clone was counted a single time. Assay: immunoSEQ multiplex PCR; the TCRdb copy retains only in-frame clones and omits some. The sample consists of about 140,000 clones, around 86% of them appearing once. CDR1 and CDR2 from the germline V gene are GTSNPN and SVGIG (reference sequence). The CDR3 length is 13 residues. V lost 2 bases to trimming and J lost 2 bases, with 10 bases between them. Sequenced material: peripheral blood. The chain combines TRBV30 with TRBJ2-7; D gene unclear. The sequence was collected from a human donor in a cohort sampled during active COVID-19. CDR3 sequence (DNA): TGTGCCTGGAGTATCAGGATCGCCTACGAGCAGTACTTC. Residues: CAWSIRIAYEQYF.